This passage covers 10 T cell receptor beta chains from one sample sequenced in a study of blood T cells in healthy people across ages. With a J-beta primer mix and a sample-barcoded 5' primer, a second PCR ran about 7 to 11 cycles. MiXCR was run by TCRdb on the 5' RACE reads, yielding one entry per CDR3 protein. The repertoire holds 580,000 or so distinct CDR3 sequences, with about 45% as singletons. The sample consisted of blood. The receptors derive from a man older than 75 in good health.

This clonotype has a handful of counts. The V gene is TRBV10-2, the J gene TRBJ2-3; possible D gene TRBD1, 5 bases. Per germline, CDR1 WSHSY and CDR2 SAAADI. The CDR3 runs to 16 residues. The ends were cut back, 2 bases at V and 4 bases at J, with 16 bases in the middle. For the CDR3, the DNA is TGCGCCAGCAGTGAGGGTCGTAGGGGCAGTGCAGATACGCAGTATTTT. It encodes CASSEGRRGSADTQYF.

The CDR3 coding sequence is TGTGCCAGCCACAGCGATGGGAGTGAGCAGTTCTTC. Protein product: CASHSDGSEQFF. The chain combines TRBV7-9 with TRBJ2-1; maybe TRBD2 (5 bases). With 8 bases removed from V and 9 bases from J, the gap between germline ends came to 14 bases. Germline V gene sequence: CDR1 SEHNR, CDR2 FQNEAQ (reference sequence). This CDR3 is 12 amino acids long.

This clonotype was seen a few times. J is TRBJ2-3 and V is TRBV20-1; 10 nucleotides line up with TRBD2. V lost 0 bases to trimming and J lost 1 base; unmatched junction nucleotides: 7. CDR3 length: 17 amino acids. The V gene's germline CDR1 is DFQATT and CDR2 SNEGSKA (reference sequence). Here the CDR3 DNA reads TGCAGTGCTAGAGATCTAGTGACTAGCGGGCGCACAGATACGCAGTATTTT. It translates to CSARDLVTSGRTDTQYF.

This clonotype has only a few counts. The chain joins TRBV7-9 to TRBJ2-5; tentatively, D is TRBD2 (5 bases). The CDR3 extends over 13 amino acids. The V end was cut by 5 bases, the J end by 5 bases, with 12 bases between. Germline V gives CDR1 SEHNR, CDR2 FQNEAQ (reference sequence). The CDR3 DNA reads TGTGCCAGCAGCGACGGAGGTCCGGAGACCCAGTACTTC. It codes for CASSDGGPETQYF. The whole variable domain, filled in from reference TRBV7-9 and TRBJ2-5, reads DTGVSQNPRHKITKRGQNVTFRCDPISEHNRLYWYRQTLGQGPEFLTYFQNEAQLEKSRLLSDRFSAERPKGSFSTLEIQRTEQGDSAMYLCASSDGGPETQYFGPGTRLLVL.

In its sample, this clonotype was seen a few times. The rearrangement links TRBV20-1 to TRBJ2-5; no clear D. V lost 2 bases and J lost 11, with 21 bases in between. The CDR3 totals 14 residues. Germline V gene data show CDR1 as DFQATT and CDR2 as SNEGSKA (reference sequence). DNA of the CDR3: TGCAGTGCTAGAAGGGTCGTAGCAGGTAATGAGCAGTACTTC. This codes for CSARRVVAGNEQYF.

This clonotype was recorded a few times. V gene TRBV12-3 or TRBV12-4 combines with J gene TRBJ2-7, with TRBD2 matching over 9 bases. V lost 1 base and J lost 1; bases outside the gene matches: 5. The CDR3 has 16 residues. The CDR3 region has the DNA TGTGCCAGCAGTTTAGGGCTAGCGGGGATTTCCTACGAGCAGTACTTC. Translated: CASSLGLAGISYEQYF.

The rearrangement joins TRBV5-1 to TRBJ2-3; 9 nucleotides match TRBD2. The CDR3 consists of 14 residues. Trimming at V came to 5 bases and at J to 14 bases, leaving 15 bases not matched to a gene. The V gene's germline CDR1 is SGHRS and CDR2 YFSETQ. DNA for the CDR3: TGCGCCAGCAGTCGGGTGTCTAGCGGGGATTGGTGGTATTTT. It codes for CASSRVSSGDWWYF.

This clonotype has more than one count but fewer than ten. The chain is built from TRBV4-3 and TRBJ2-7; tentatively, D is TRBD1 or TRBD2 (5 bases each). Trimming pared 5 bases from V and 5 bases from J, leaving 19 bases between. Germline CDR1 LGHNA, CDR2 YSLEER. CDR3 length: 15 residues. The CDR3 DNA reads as TGCGCCAGCAGCACCCGAAGGGGAGAGGCGCACGAGCAGTACTTC. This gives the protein CASSTRRGEAHEQYF.

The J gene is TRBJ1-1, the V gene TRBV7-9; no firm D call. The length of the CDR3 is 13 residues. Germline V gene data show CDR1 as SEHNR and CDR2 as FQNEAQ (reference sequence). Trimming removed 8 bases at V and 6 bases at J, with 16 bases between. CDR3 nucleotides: TGTGCCAGCCGCGTGGGGATGGACGCTGAAGCTTTCTTT. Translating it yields CASRVGMDAEAFF.

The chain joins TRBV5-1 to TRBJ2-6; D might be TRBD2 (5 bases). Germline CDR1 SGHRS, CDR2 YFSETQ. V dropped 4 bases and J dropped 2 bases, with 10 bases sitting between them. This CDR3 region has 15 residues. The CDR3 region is CASSQVEAGANVLTF. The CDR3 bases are TGCGCCAGCAGCCAAGTGGAGGCTGGGGCCAACGTCCTGACTTTC. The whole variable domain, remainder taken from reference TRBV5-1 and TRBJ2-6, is KAGVTQTPRYLIKTRGQQVTLSCSPISGHRSVSWYQQTPGQGLQFLFEYFSETQRNKGNFPGRFSGRQFSNSRSEMNVSTLELGDSALYLCASSQVEAGANVLTFGAGSRLTVL.